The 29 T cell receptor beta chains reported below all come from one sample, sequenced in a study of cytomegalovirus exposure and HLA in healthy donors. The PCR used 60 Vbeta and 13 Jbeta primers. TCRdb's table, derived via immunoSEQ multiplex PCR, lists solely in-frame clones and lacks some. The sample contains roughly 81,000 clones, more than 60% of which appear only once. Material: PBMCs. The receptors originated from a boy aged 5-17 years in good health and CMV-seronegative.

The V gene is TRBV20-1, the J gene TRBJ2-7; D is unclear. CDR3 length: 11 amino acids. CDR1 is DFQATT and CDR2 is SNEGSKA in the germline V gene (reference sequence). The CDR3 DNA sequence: TGCAGCGCAAACAGACAATACGAGCAGTACTTC. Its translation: CSANRQYEQYF.

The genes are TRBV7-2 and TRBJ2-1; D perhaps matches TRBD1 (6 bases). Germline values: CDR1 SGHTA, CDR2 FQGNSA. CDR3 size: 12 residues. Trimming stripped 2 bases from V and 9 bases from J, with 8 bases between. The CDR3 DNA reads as TGTGCCAGCAGCTTAACAGGGTTTGAGCAGTTCTTC. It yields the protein CASSLTGFEQFF.

CDR3 loop: CSVDTGGSGETQYF. CDR3 bases: TGCAGCGTCGATACAGGGGGCTCGGGAGAGACCCAGTACTTC. This chain joins TRBV29-1 and TRBJ2-5; 9 nucleotides align to TRBD1. Looked up from germline, CDR1 is SQVTM and CDR2 is ANQGSEA. The V and J ends lost 6 bases and 4 bases, in that order; junction bases with no gene match: 9. The CDR3 loop spans 14 amino acids. The variable domain in full, completed from reference TRBV29-1 and TRBJ2-5, reads SAVISQKPSRDICQRGTSLTIQCQVDSQVTMMFWYRQQPGQSLTLIATANQGSEATYESGFVIDKFPISRPNLTFSTLTVSNMSPEDSSIYLCSVDTGGSGETQYFGPGTRLLVL.

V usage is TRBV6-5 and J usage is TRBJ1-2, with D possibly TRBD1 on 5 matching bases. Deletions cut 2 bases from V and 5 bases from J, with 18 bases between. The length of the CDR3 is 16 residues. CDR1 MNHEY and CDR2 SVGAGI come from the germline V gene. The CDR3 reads CASSYATASIPYGYTF. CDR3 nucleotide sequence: TGTGCCAGCAGTTACGCGACAGCGAGCATTCCGTATGGCTACACCTTC.

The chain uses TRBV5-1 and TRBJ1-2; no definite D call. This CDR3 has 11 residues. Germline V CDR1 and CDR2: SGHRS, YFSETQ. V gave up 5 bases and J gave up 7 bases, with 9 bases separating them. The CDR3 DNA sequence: TGCGCCAGCAGGCTGGAGGGTGGCTACACCTTC. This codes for CASRLEGGYTF.

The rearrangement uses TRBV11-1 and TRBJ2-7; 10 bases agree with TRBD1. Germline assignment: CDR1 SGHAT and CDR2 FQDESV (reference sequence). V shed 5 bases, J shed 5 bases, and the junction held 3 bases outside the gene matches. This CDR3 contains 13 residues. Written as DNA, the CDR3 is TGTGCCAGCAGCCGGGACAGGGGCCACGAGCAGTACTTC. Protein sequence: CASSRDRGHEQYF.

CDR3 protein: CASSLVGGASFYEQYF. Here the CDR3 DNA reads TGTGCCAGCAGCTTAGTTGGGGGCGCATCGTTCTACGAGCAGTACTTC. The gene calls are TRBV7-2 and TRBJ2-7; tentative D call: TRBD1 (6 bases). The CDR3 consists of 16 residues. V lost 1 base and J 3 bases, leaving 16 bases between the germline ends. The germline V gene encodes CDR1 SGHTA and CDR2 FQGNSA.

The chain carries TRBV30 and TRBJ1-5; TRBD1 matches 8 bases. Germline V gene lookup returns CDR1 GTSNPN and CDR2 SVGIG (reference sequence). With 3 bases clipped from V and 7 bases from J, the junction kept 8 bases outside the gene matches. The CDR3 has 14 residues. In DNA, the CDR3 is TGTGCCTGGAGCGTACGATCAGGGGGCCAGCCCCAGCATTTT. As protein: CAWSVRSGGQPQHF.

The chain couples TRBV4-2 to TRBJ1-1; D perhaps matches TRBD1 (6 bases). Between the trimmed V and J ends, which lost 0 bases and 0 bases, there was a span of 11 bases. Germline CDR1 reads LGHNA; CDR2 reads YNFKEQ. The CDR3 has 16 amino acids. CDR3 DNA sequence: TGTGCCAGCAGCCAAGAGCCTGGACAGCTGAACACTGAAGCTTTCTTT. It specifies CASSQEPGQLNTEAFF.

The CDR3 reads CAWSGSVRETQYF. The DNA of the CDR3 is TGTGCCTGGAGTGGTAGTGTGCGAGAGACCCAGTACTTC. The genes are TRBV30 and TRBJ2-5; unclear D gene. The CDR3 covers 13 residues. The germline gives CDR1 GTSNPN, CDR2 SVGIG (reference sequence). Trimming stripped 1 base from V and 4 bases from J, with 10 bases between.

This chain's CDR3 is CASSRDRVSGNTIYF. CDR3 nucleotides: TGTGCCAGCAGCCGCGACAGGGTATCCGGAAACACCATATATTTT. This chain connects TRBV6-5 to TRBJ1-3; TRBD1 matches 7 bases. The CDR3 totals 15 residues. The germline CDR1 and CDR2 sequences are MNHEY and SVGAGI. Trimming took 6 bases from V and 4 from J; bases not matched to a gene: 9.

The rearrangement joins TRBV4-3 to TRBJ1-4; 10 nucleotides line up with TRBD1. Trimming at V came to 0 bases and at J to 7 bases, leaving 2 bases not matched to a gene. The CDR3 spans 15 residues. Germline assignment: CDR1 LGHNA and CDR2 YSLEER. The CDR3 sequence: CASSQEGTGVEKLFF. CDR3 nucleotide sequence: TGCGCCAGCAGCCAAGAAGGGACAGGGGTTGAAAAACTGTTTTTT.

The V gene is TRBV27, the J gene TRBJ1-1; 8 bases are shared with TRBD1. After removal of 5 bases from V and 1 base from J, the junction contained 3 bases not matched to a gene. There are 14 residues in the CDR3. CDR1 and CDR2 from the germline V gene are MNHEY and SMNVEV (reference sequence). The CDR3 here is CASSPQGANTEAFF. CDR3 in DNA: TGTGCCAGCAGTCCGCAGGGGGCGAACACTGAAGCTTTCTTT.

The DNA of the CDR3 is TGTGCCAGCAGTTTCGGCAGGGACTATGGCTACACCTTC. It yields the protein CASSFGRDYGYTF. V is TRBV27 and J is TRBJ1-2, with a tentative D call TRBD1 (5 bases). Per the germline V gene, CDR1 is MNHEY and CDR2 is SMNVEV (reference sequence). Trimming took off 3 bases at V and 3 bases at J, with 8 bases between the two ends. This CDR3 is 13 amino acids long.

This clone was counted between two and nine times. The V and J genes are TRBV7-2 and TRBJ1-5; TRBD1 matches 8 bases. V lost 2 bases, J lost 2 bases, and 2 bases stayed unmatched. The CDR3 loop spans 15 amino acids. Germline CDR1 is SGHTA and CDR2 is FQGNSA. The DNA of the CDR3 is TGTGCCAGCAGCTTATGGGGACAGGGCAATCAGCCCCAGCATTTT. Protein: CASSLWGQGNQPQHF.

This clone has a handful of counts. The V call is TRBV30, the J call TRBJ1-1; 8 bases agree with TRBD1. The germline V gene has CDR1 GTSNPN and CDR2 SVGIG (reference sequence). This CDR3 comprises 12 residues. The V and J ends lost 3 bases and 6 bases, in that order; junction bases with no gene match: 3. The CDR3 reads CAWRDRVPEAFF. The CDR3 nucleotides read TGTGCCTGGAGGGACAGGGTTCCTGAAGCTTTCTTT. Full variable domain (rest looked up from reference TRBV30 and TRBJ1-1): SQTIHQWPATLVQPVGSPLSLECTVEGTSNPNLYWYRQAAGRGLQLLFYSVGIGQISSEVPQNLSASRPQDRQFILSSKKLLLSDSGFYLCAWRDRVPEAFFGQGTRLTVV.

This chain's CDR3 is CASSQTSGGVDTQYF. CDR3 nucleotide sequence: TGTGCCAGCAGCCAGACTAGCGGGGGAGTAGATACGCAGTATTTT. The chain combines TRBV6-4 with TRBJ2-3, with 12 bases fitting TRBD2. After removal of 6 bases from V and 5 bases from J, the junction contained 6 bases not matched to a gene. CDR3 length: 15 amino acids. Germline lookup yields CDR1 MRHNA and CDR2 SNTAGT.

The CDR3 loop is CASSARDRGNTGELFF. The CDR3 coding sequence is TGTGCCAGCAGCGCCCGGGACAGGGGGAACACCGGGGAGCTGTTTTTT. This sequence joins TRBV5-4 and TRBJ2-2; TRBD1 matches at 10 bases. The CDR3 runs 16 residues. V dropped 4 bases and J dropped 1; count of bases not matched to a gene: 4. The germline gives CDR1 SGHNT, CDR2 YYREEE (reference sequence).

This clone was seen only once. CDR3: CASSQVPFGLEMDQPQHF. CDR3 DNA: TGCGCCAGCAGCCAAGTCCCCTTCGGACTTGAAATGGATCAGCCCCAGCATTTT. V gene TRBV4-1 combines with J gene TRBJ1-5, with D uncertain. Germline assignment: CDR1 MGHRA and CDR2 YSYEKL. V shed 1 base and J shed 5 bases, with 21 bases lying between them. The CDR3 runs to 18 residues.

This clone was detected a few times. The CDR3 sequence is CASSLEGQGGYNQPQHF. Written as DNA, the CDR3 is TGTGCCAGCAGCTTAGAGGGACAGGGGGGTTACAATCAGCCCCAGCATTTT. The genes are TRBV7-9 and TRBJ1-5; 11 nucleotides agree with TRBD1. Per germline, CDR1 SEHNR and CDR2 FQNEAQ (reference sequence). V lost 1 base to trimming and J lost 3 bases; unmatched junction nucleotides: 5. The length of the CDR3 is 17 residues.

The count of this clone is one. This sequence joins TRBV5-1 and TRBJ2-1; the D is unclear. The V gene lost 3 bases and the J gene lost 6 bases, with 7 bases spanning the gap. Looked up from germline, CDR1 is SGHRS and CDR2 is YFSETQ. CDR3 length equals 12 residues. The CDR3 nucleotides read TGCGCCAGCAGCTCGCGAGTCAATGAGCAGTTCTTC. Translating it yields CASSSRVNEQFF.

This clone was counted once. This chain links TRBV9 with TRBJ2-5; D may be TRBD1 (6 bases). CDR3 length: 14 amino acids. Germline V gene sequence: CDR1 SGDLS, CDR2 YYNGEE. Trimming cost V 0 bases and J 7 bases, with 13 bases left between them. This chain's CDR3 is CASSVEREGGTQYF. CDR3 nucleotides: TGTGCCAGCAGCGTAGAACGGGAAGGGGGGACCCAGTACTTC.

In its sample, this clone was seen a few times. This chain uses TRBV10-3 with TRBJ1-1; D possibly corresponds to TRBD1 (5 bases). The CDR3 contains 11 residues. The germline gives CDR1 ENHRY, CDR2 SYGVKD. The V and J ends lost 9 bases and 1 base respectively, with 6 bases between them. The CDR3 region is CAIQGNTEAFF. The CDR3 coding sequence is TGTGCCATTCAGGGGAACACTGAAGCTTTCTTT.

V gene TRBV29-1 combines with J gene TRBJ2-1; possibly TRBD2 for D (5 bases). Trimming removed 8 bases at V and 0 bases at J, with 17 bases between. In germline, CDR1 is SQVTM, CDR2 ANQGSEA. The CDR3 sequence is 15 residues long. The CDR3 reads CSFASGESSYNEQFF. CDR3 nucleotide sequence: TGCAGCTTCGCTTCCGGGGAGAGCTCCTACAATGAGCAGTTCTTC.

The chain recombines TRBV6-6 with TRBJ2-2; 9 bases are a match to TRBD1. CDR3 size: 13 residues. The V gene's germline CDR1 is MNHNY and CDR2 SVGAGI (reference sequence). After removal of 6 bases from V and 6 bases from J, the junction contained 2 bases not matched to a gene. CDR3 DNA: TGTGCCAGCAGCCGGACAGGGGCCGGGGAGCTGTTTTTT. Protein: CASSRTGAGELFF.

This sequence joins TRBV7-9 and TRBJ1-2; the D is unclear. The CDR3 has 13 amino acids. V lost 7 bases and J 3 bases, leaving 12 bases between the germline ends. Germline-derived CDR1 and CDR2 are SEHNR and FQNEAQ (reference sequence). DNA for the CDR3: TGTGCCAGCACTGGAGAGAGGGACTATGGCTACACCTTC. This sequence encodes CASTGERDYGYTF.

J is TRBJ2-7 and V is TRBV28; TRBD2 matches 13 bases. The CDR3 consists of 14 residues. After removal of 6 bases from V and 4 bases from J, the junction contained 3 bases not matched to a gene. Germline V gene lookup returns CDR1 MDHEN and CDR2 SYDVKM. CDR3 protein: CASRPGLAGYEQYF. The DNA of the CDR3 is TGTGCCAGCAGACCGGGACTAGCGGGATACGAGCAGTACTTC.

CDR3: CASSERENTEAFF. In DNA, the CDR3 is TGTGCCAGCAGCGAGCGGGAGAACACTGAAGCTTTCTTT. The chain is built from TRBV25-1 and TRBJ1-1; D is unclear. Germline V CDR1 and CDR2: MGHDK, SYGVNS. V was clipped by 6 bases and J by 1 base, with 9 bases between them. The CDR3 is made up of 13 amino acids.

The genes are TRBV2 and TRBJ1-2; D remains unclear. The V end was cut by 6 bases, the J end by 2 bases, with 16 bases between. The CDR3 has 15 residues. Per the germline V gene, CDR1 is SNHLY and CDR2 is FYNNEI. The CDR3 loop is CASSRHFSGNYGYTF. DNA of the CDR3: TGTGCCAGCAGCCGTCACTTTAGCGGGAACTATGGCTACACCTTC.